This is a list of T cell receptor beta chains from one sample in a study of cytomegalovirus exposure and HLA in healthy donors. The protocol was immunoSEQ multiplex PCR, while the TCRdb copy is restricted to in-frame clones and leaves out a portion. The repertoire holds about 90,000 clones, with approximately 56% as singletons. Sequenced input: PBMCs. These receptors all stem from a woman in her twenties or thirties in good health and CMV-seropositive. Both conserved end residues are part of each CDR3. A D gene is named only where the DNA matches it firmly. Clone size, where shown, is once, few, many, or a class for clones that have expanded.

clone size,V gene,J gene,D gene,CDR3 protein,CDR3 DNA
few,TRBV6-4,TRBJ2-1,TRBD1,CASSDSGTGAYNEQFF,TGTGCCAGCAGTGACTCGGGGACAGGGGCCTACAATGAGCAGTTCTTC
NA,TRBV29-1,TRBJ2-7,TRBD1,CSVKGTGVTYEQYF,TGCAGCGTTAAAGGGACAGGGGTCACCTACGAGCAGTACTTC
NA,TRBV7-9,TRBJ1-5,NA,CSTSSPNQPQHF,TGTTCCACGAGCTCCCCGAATCAGCCCCAGCATTTT
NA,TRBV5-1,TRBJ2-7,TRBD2,CASSNLGLATLLTYSYEQYF,TGCGCCAGCAGCAACCTGGGACTAGCCACTTTATTGACCTACTCCTACGAGCAGTACTTC
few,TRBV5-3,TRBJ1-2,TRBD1,CARSPRTGGGYTF,TGTGCCAGAAGCCCGCGGACAGGGGGAGGCTACACCTTC
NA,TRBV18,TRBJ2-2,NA,CASSPLGTKNTGELFF,TGTGCCAGCTCACCTCTCGGTACGAAAAACACCGGGGAGCTGTTTTTT
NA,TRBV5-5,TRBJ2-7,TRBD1,CASSPRTGGFSHEQYF,TGTGCCAGCAGCCCCCGAACAGGGGGCTTTTCCCACGAGCAGTACTTC
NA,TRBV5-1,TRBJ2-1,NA,CASSLALLAPYNEQFF,TGCGCCAGCAGCTTGGCGTTGCTAGCGCCTTACAATGAGCAGTTCTTC
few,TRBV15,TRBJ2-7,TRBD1,CATSRGQGASYEQYF,TGTGCCACCAGCAGAGGTCAGGGGGCCTCCTACGAGCAGTACTTC
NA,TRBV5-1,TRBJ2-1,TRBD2,CASSSGPGGSGEQFF,TGCGCCAGCAGCTCTGGCCCCGGGGGGTCAGGAGAGCAGTTCTTC
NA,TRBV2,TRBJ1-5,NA,CASSDRRLPQHF,TGTGCCAGCAGTGACAGGCGCCTGCCCCAGCATTTT
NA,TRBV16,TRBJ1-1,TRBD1,CASSHRTGKTEAFF,TGTGCCAGCAGCCATAGGACAGGGAAAACTGAAGCTTTCTTT
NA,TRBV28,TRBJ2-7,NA,CGRVSYEQYF,TGTGGGAGAGTCTCCTACGAGCAGTACTTC
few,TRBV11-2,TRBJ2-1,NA,CASSSNRLSEQFF,TGTGCCAGCAGCTCCAACCGACTTAGTGAGCAGTTCTTC
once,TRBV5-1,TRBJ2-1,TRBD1,CASSLGQGVGEQFF,TGCGCCAGCAGCTTGGGACAGGGAGTCGGGGAGCAGTTCTTC
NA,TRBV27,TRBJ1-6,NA,CASSLRDSRSSPLHF,TGTGCCAGCAGTTTAAGAGACAGCAGAAGTTCACCCCTCCACTTT
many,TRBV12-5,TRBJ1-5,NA,CASGLVGLDSLNQPQHF,TGTGCTAGTGGTTTGGTTGGTCTGGACAGCCTCAATCAGCCCCAGCATTTT
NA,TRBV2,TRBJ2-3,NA,CASNRLGDTQYF,TGTGCCAGCAATCGACTGGGAGATACGCAGTATTTT
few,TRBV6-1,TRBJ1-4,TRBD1,CASTTTGTGGKKLFF,TGTGCCAGCACCACGACCGGGACAGGGGGGAAAAAACTGTTTTTT
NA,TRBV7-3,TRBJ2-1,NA,CASSFRGSYNEQFF,TGTGCCAGCAGCTTCCGAGGGTCCTACAATGAGCAGTTCTTC
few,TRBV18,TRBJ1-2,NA,CASSPSQDRGYTF,TGTGCCAGCTCACCGTCACAGGACCGCGGCTACACCTTC
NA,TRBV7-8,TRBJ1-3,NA,CASSPRGGSGNTIYF,TGTGCCAGCAGCCCAAGAGGGGGATCTGGAAACACCATATATTTT
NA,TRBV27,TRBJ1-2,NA,CASSLGPVGGSYGYTF,TGTGCCAGCAGTTTAGGGCCCGTCGGGGGTTCTTATGGCTACACCTTC
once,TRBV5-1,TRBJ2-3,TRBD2,CASGDLADSLTDTQYF,TGCGCCAGCGGGGATCTAGCGGACTCGCTCACAGATACGCAGTATTTT
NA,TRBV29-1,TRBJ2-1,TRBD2,CSVGTSGGLSSYNEQFF,TGCAGCGTCGGGACTAGCGGGGGGCTCAGCTCCTACAATGAGCAGTTCTTC
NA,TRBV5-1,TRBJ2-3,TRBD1,CASSSGQGTDTQYF,TGCGCCAGCAGCTCTGGACAGGGCACAGATACGCAGTATTTT
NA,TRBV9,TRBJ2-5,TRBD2,CASSGRAGEQETQYF,TGTGCCAGCAGCGGGCGTGCGGGGGAGCAAGAGACCCAGTACTTC
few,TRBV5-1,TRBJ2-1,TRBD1,CASSARGTDYNEQFF,TGCGCCAGCAGCGCGAGGGGGACAGACTACAATGAGCAGTTCTTC
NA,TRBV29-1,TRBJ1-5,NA,CSVGGGTSNQPQHF,TGCAGCGTTGGGGGGGGCACAAGCAATCAGCCCCAGCATTTT
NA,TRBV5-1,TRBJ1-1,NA,CASSTRGGGINTEAFF,TGCGCCAGCAGCACCCGAGGGGGAGGGATAAACACTGAAGCTTTCTTT
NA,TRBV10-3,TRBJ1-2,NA,CAIRETGYHYGYTF,TGTGCCATCAGAGAGACAGGATACCACTATGGCTACACCTTC
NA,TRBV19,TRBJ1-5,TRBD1,CASSIGGQGSNQPQHF,TGTGCCAGTAGTATAGGGGGACAGGGAAGCAATCAGCCCCAGCATTTT